The 32 T cell receptor beta chains below come from one sample, sequenced in a study of cytomegalovirus exposure and HLA in healthy donors. PCR amplification relied on 60 Vbeta primers (plus 13 Jbeta primers). Sequenced by immunoSEQ multiplex PCR; TCRdb stores in-frame clones only, minus some. The data show approximately 98,000 clones, less than 85% seen once. The sequenced material came from PBMCs. The receptors were gathered from a male donor in good health and CMV-seronegative.

The chain combines TRBV29-1 with TRBJ1-1, with TRBD1 identical over 7 bases. Trimming removed 6 bases from V and 3 bases from J; junction bases left unmatched: 7. This CDR3 has 13 amino acids. CDR1 is SQVTM and CDR2 is ANQGSEA in the germline V gene. The CDR3 DNA reads TGCAGCGTACGGACAGGAGCGTACACTGAAGCTTTCTTT. This codes for CSVRTGAYTEAFF.

The gene calls are TRBV30 and TRBJ1-1, with D possibly matching TRBD1 (5 bases). Germline loops: CDR1 GTSNPN, CDR2 SVGIG (reference sequence). The germline V and J ends were trimmed by 4 bases and 10 bases, with 13 bases remaining between them. The CDR3 has 11 amino acids. This CDR3 reads CAWMAARGAFF. In DNA, the CDR3 is TGTGCCTGGATGGCGGCAAGGGGAGCTTTCTTT.

In this sample, this clone turned up a few times. The V call is TRBV9, the J call TRBJ2-2; 7 positions match TRBD2. The CDR3 runs to 18 residues. The germline CDR1 and CDR2 sequences are SGDLS and YYNGEE. With 4 bases clipped from V and 6 bases from J, the junction kept 18 bases outside the gene matches. The CDR3 spells CASSRRLGGIHASGELFF. In DNA form, the CDR3 reads TGTGCCAGCAGCCGACGCCTCGGGGGGATCCATGCATCCGGGGAGCTGTTTTTT.

The sample holds a few counts of this clone. This chain joins TRBV6-6 and TRBJ2-7, with D unclear. The CDR3 loop spans 12 amino acids. Germline V CDR1 and CDR2: MNHNY, SVGAGI (reference sequence). The ends were cut back, 5 bases at V and 3 bases at J, with 8 bases in the middle. This CDR3 is CASSPGHYEQYF. CDR3 sequence (DNA): TGTGCCAGCAGTCCTGGGCACTACGAGCAGTACTTC.

The gene calls are TRBV7-8 and TRBJ1-1; tentative D call: TRBD1 (6 bases). Trimming stripped 1 base from V and 1 base from J, with 10 bases between. CDR3 length: 15 amino acids. CDR1 and CDR2 from the germline V gene are SGHVS and FQNEAQ. CDR3 amino acids: CASSLEIQGNTEAFF. CDR3 nucleotide sequence: TGTGCCAGCAGCTTAGAGATACAGGGGAACACTGAAGCTTTCTTT. Supplemented by reference TRBV7-8 and TRBJ1-1, the full variable domain reads GAGVSQSPRYKVAKRGQDVALRCDPISGHVSLFWYQQALGQGPEFLTYFQNEAQLDKSGLPSDRFFAERPEGSVSTLKIQRTQQEDSAVYLCASSLEIQGNTEAFFGQGTRLTVV.

Details on this clone: A junction end diverges from the germline sequence, so it may reflect a read error. The chain couples TRBV15 to TRBJ2-4, with TRBD2 as a possible D gene (5 bases). The germline V gene has CDR1 LNHNV and CDR2 YYDKDF (reference sequence). CDR3 length: 15 residues. DNA for the CDR3: TGTGCCACCAGCAGAGTTGGGCTAGCCGAAAACATTCAGTACTTC. The encoded protein is CATSRVGLAENIQYF.

This clone was detected only a few times. V and J are TRBV14 and TRBJ2-7; 9 nucleotides align to TRBD1. Germline CDR1 reads SGHDN; CDR2 reads FVKESK. J gave up 4 bases and V 1 base, and 20 bases lay outside the gene matches. This CDR3 is built from 20 residues. The CDR3 DNA reads TGTGCCAGCAGCCAAGTCTCAAAGCCGGGACAGGGATATCGATCTTACGAGCAGTACTTC. Protein product: CASSQVSKPGQGYRSYEQYF.

The chain carries TRBV28 and TRBJ2-3; possibly TRBD1 for D (5 bases). Germline CDR1 reads MDHEN; CDR2 reads SYDVKM. The V gene lost 6 bases and the J gene lost 0 bases, with 7 bases spanning the gap. The CDR3 is 13 amino acids. The CDR3 reads CASSKGSTDTQYF. CDR3 DNA sequence: TGTGCCAGCAGCAAGGGGAGCACAGATACGCAGTATTTT.

This chain connects TRBV7-6 to TRBJ2-1, with TRBD2 identical over 9 bases. In germline, CDR1 is SGHVS, CDR2 FNYEAQ. This CDR3 comprises 18 residues. The V gene end was trimmed by 7 bases and the J gene end by 9 bases; junction bases not matched to a gene: 22. The CDR3 is CASKLGASSGTSSSEQFF. CDR3 nucleotide sequence: TGTGCCAGCAAATTAGGAGCGTCGAGTGGGACTAGCAGTAGTGAGCAGTTCTTC. The full variable domain, its missing parts supplied by reference TRBV7-6 and TRBJ2-1, is GAGVSQSPRYKVTKRGQDVALRCDPISGHVSLYWYRQALGQGPEFLTYFNYEAQQDKSGLPNDRFSAERPEGSISTLTIQRTEQRDSAMYRCASKLGASSGTSSSEQFFGPGTRLTVL.

J is TRBJ2-5 and V is TRBV27; 12 bases align to TRBD2. CDR1 and CDR2 (germline): MNHEY, SMNVEV (reference sequence). CDR3 length: 16 residues. V lost 2 bases to trimming and J lost 5 bases; unmatched junction nucleotides: 6. CDR3 DNA sequence: TGTGCCAGCAGTTTAGGGCTAGCGGGAGGGTATGAGACCCAGTACTTC. This sequence encodes CASSLGLAGGYETQYF.

The chain couples TRBV27 to TRBJ2-7; 7 bases line up with TRBD1. Germline lookup yields CDR1 MNHEY and CDR2 SMNVEV (reference sequence). After removal of 2 bases from V and 3 bases from J, the junction contained 4 bases not matched to a gene. This CDR3 has 14 residues. The CDR3 sequence: CASSLKGALYEQYF. DNA of the CDR3: TGTGCCAGCAGTTTAAAGGGGGCGCTCTACGAGCAGTACTTC.

The chain links TRBV19 to TRBJ2-3; 7 nucleotides align to TRBD1. The CDR3 covers 15 residues. Germline-derived CDR1 and CDR2 are LNHDA and SQIVND (reference sequence). The V and J ends lost 7 bases and 0 bases, in that order; junction bases with no gene match: 7. This CDR3 reads CASKDRSLSTDTQYF. The CDR3 DNA sequence: TGTGCCAGTAAGGACAGGTCCCTTAGCACAGATACGCAGTATTTT.

This clone has just a few counts. The chain carries TRBV30 and TRBJ2-7; D not resolved. The CDR3 extends over 14 amino acids. The germline V gene has CDR1 GTSNPN and CDR2 SVGIG (reference sequence). Trimming left V 3 bases short and J 0 bases short, with 12 bases between. CDR3 loop: CAWRPWAVSYEQYF. For the CDR3, the DNA is TGTGCCTGGAGACCGTGGGCCGTCTCCTACGAGCAGTACTTC.

This sequence joins TRBV25-1 and TRBJ2-7; 9 nucleotides align to TRBD2. After removal of 0 bases from V and 6 bases from J, the junction contained 6 bases not matched to a gene. This CDR3 has 15 amino acids. The germline gives CDR1 MGHDK, CDR2 SYGVNS. Here the CDR3 DNA reads TGTGCCAGCAGTGAATACGCGGGAGGGCCTACCGAGCAGTACTTC. This gives the protein CASSEYAGGPTEQYF.

The J gene is TRBJ1-2, the V gene TRBV7-8, with TRBD1 as a possible D gene (6 bases). The length of the CDR3 is 13 residues. V shed 5 bases and J shed 2 bases, with 9 bases lying between them. In germline, CDR1 is SGHVS, CDR2 FQNEAQ. The CDR3 here is CASSPGENYGYTF. As DNA, the CDR3 is TGTGCCAGCAGCCCAGGGGAGAACTATGGCTACACCTTC.

The chain joins TRBV6-5 to TRBJ2-7, with D perhaps matching TRBD2 (6 bases). The CDR3 runs 15 residues. Germline-derived CDR1 and CDR2 are MNHEY and SVGAGI. With 6 bases removed from V and 4 bases from J, the gap between germline ends came to 19 bases. In DNA form, the CDR3 reads TGTGCCAGCAGATTTCCGGGACTGGGAAGATACGAGCAGTACTTC. Protein sequence: CASRFPGLGRYEQYF.

The rearrangement links TRBV30 to TRBJ1-1; perhaps TRBD1 as D (5 bases). The germline CDR1 and CDR2 sequences are GTSNPN and SVGIG (reference sequence). This CDR3 region has 13 residues. Trimming pared 4 bases from V and 2 bases from J, leaving 11 bases between. CDR3 in DNA: TGTGCCTGGATTCGGACACTAAACACTGAAGCTTTCTTT. Amino acids: CAWIRTLNTEAFF.

The CDR3 loop reads CASSLRRDGQPQHF. The CDR3 DNA is TGTGCCAGCAGCTTACGCAGGGATGGTCAGCCCCAGCATTTT. The gene calls are TRBV11-2 and TRBJ1-5; possibly TRBD1 for D (5 bases). The V end lost 2 bases, the J end lost 6 bases, and 11 bases lay between the germline ends. The germline V gene has CDR1 SGHAT and CDR2 FQNNGV. The CDR3 runs to 14 residues. The full variable domain, rest sourced from reference TRBV11-2 and TRBJ1-5, is EAGVAQSPRYKIIEKRQSVAFWCNPISGHATLYWYQQILGQGPKLLIQFQNNGVVDDSQLPKDRFSAERLKGVDSTLKIQPAKLEDSAVYLCASSLRRDGQPQHFGDGTRLSIL.

The chain uses TRBV4-1 and TRBJ2-1, with 11 bases matching TRBD2. The CDR3 covers 17 residues. Germline trimming cut 4 bases from V and 4 bases from J; bases unmatched to any gene: 9. In germline, CDR1 is MGHRA, CDR2 YSYEKL. In nucleotides, the CDR3 is TGCGCCAGCAGCCGGGGAGGACTAGCGGGTCTTTACAATGAGCAGTTCTTC. Translation: CASSRGGLAGLYNEQFF.

V gene TRBV9 combines with J gene TRBJ1-1; 8 nucleotides align to TRBD1. Germline V gene sequence: CDR1 SGDLS, CDR2 YYNGEE. This CDR3 region has 14 residues. With V trimmed by 0 bases and J by 5 bases, 3 bases remained unmatched. The CDR3 loop is CASSVGGQGTEAFF. For the CDR3, the DNA is TGTGCCAGCAGCGTAGGTGGACAGGGTACTGAAGCTTTCTTT.

This chain connects TRBV11-3 to TRBJ1-1, with D uncertain. V was trimmed by 0 bases and J by 5 bases, leaving 7 bases between them. The CDR3 runs 13 residues. Germline values: CDR1 SGHNT, CDR2 YENEEA. CDR3 residues: CASSLDGRTEAFF. CDR3 coding DNA: TGTGCCAGCAGCTTAGATGGCAGAACTGAAGCTTTCTTT.

The V call is TRBV28, the J call TRBJ2-3; 13 bases are a match to TRBD2. Germline V gives CDR1 MDHEN, CDR2 SYDVKM. After removal of 6 bases from V and 2 bases from J, the junction contained 8 bases not matched to a gene. CDR3 length equals 17 residues. Here the CDR3 reads CASRPNGLAGDTDTQYF. Written as DNA, the CDR3 is TGTGCCAGCAGGCCGAATGGACTAGCGGGAGACACAGATACGCAGTATTTT.

This chain uses TRBV7-7 with TRBJ2-3; D is perhaps TRBD1 (5 bases). V lost 5 bases to trimming and J lost 1 base, with 13 bases between them. In germline, CDR1 is SSHAT, CDR2 FNYEAQ (reference sequence). The length of the CDR3 is 15 residues. For the CDR3, the DNA is TGTGCCAGCAGCCTGGGGCTAGGAGGCACAGATACGCAGTATTTT. Encoded protein: CASSLGLGGTDTQYF.

The chain is built from TRBV5-4 and TRBJ1-2; a weak D match, TRBD1 (6 bases). V was shortened by 3 bases and J by 3 bases, with 9 bases between the two germline ends. Germline CDR1 reads SGHNT; CDR2 reads YYREEE (reference sequence). The CDR3 is made up of 13 amino acids. CDR3 DNA: TGTGCCAGCAGCTCCCCAGGGGACTATGGCTACACCTTC. Translating it yields CASSSPGDYGYTF.

This clone has just a few counts. The rearrangement links TRBV2 to TRBJ2-5; 10 bases map to TRBD2. The ends lost 1 base at V and 4 bases at J; junction bases unmatched: 3. Germline V gene data show CDR1 as SNHLY and CDR2 as FYNNEI. The CDR3 has 15 residues. The CDR3 DNA sequence: TGTGCCAGCAGTGAAGGGGGACTAGCGACAGAGACCCAGTACTTC. It specifies CASSEGGLATETQYF.

The J gene is TRBJ1-1, the V gene TRBV5-1; TRBD1 matches 7 bases. Unmatched junction bases numbered 3, after V lost 0 bases and J lost 1 base. The CDR3 has 15 residues. Germline V gene sequence: CDR1 SGHRS, CDR2 YFSETQ. The DNA of the CDR3 is TGCGCCAGCAGCTTGGGGGCAGGGGGGAACACTGAAGCTTTCTTT. It is translated as CASSLGAGGNTEAFF.

This chain joins TRBV9 and TRBJ2-7, with TRBD2 matching over 11 bases. This CDR3 is built from 14 residues. Germline values: CDR1 SGDLS, CDR2 YYNGEE. J gave up 4 bases and V 4 bases, and 4 bases lay outside the gene matches. The CDR3 nucleotides read TGTGCCAGCAGCACTAGCGGGAGTGAGTACGAGCAGTACTTC. Translation: CASSTSGSEYEQYF.

The CDR3 here is CASGDGSYGYTF. The DNA for the CDR3 is TGTGCCAGCGGGGACGGGAGCTATGGCTACACCTTC. The gene calls are TRBV6-1 and TRBJ1-2; tentatively, D is TRBD1 (5 bases). Trimming took 8 bases from V and 4 from J, leaving 11 bases between them. The CDR3 has 12 residues. Germline CDR1 and CDR2: MNHNS and SASEGT.

In nucleotides, the CDR3 is TGTGCCAGCAGCTTGCGTACAGGGCCCTACGAGCAGTACTTC. Amino acids: CASSLRTGPYEQYF. The V call is TRBV5-4, the J call TRBJ2-7; possible D gene TRBD1, 6 bases. V was pared by 1 base and J by 2 bases, with 10 bases between. The CDR3 is made up of 14 amino acids. Germline lookup yields CDR1 SGHNT and CDR2 YYREEE (reference sequence).

The genes are TRBV27 and TRBJ2-1, with D possibly matching TRBD2 (6 bases). The CDR3 covers 14 residues. From germline, CDR1 is MNHEY and CDR2 SMNVEV (reference sequence). Trimming cost V 6 bases and J 9 bases, with 18 bases left between them. CDR3 protein: CASRGLELYGEQFF. The DNA of the CDR3 is TGTGCCAGCAGGGGACTTGAACTGTATGGTGAGCAGTTCTTC.

The V call is TRBV5-4, the J call TRBJ2-5, with TRBD1 as a possible D gene (5 bases). CDR1 SGHNT and CDR2 YYREEE come from the germline V gene (reference sequence). The germline V and J ends were trimmed by 0 bases and 5 bases, with 8 bases remaining between them. This CDR3 is 13 amino acids long. CDR3: CASSLVQGETQYF. CDR3 nucleotide sequence: TGTGCCAGCAGCTTGGTTCAGGGCGAGACCCAGTACTTC. Filled out from reference TRBV5-4 and TRBJ2-5, the complete variable domain reads ETGVTQSPTHLIKTRGQQVTLRCSSQSGHNTVSWYQQALGQGPQFIFQYYREEENGRGNFPPRFSGLQFPNYSSELNVNALELDDSALYLCASSLVQGETQYFGPGTRLLVL.

This chain connects TRBV28 to TRBJ1-5; TRBD1 matches 8 bases. There are 18 residues in the CDR3. CDR1 is MDHEN and CDR2 is SYDVKM in the germline V gene. The junction had 16 bases not matched to a gene; V was cut back by 5 bases and J by 4 bases. CDR3: CASSLTGTGTLSNQPQHF. As DNA, the CDR3 is TGTGCCAGCAGTCTCACCGGGACAGGAACCCTGTCGAATCAGCCCCAGCATTTT.